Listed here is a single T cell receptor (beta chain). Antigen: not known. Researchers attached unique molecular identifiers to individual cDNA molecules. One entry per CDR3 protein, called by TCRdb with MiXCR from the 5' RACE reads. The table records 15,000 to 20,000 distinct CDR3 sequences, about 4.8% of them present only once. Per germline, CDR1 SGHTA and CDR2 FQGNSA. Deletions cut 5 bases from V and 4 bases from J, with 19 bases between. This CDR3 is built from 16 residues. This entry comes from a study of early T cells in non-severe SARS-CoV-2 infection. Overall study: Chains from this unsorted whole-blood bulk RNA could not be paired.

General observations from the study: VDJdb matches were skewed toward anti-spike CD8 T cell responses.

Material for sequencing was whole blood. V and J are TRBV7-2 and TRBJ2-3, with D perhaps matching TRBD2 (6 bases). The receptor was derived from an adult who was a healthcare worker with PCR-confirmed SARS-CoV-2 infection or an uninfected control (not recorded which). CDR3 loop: CASSPILGLPPDTQYF. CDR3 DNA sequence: TGTGCCAGCAGCCCTATCCTGGGACTCCCCCCAGATACGCAGTATTTT.